These 27 T cell receptor beta chains were all obtained from the same sample, sequenced in a study of T cell responses to AZD1222 COVID-19 vaccine. The method was immunoSEQ multiplex PCR; TCRdb's version includes in-frame clones alone and lacks a portion of them. In the table there are 95,000 to 100,000 clones, about 89% of which are singletons. Sequenced here: peripheral blood, sampled 28 days after the second AZD1222 dose. The receptors were gathered from an adult who received the AZD1222 COVID-19 vaccine.

V is TRBV9 and J is TRBJ2-5; 8 bases map to TRBD1. The CDR3 is 13 residues long. CDR1 and CDR2 from the germline V gene are SGDLS and YYNGEE. V trimming: 3 bases; J trimming: 13 bases; junction bases outside the gene matches: 11. CDR3 region: CASSEHSRGQVYF. For the CDR3, the DNA is TGTGCCAGCAGCGAACACTCCCGGGGACAGGTGTACTTC.

This chain connects TRBV25-1 to TRBJ1-5; D is undetermined. Germline lookup yields CDR1 MGHDK and CDR2 SYGVNS. V lost 4 bases, J lost 7 bases, and 14 bases lay in between. CDR3 length equals 14 residues. In nucleotides, the CDR3 is TGTGCCAGCAGTGGGGCCGGGCTGATGCAGCCCCAGCATTTT. Translated: CASSGAGLMQPQHF.

This clone counts as medium-sized. This chain connects TRBV6-4 to TRBJ1-5; D is unresolved. CDR1 is MRHNA, CDR2 SNTAGT, per germline. This CDR3 spans 13 amino acids. Trimming cost V 4 bases and J 1 base, with 5 bases left between them. For the CDR3, the DNA is TGTGCCAGCAGTGTTGGGAGCAATCAGCCCCAGCATTTT. Its translation is CASSVGSNQPQHF.

The chain joins TRBV9 to TRBJ1-2, with D possibly matching TRBD1 (5 bases). Germline CDR1 and CDR2: SGDLS and YYNGEE. The length of the CDR3 is 15 residues. Trimming removed 0 bases at V and 4 bases at J, with 13 bases between. This CDR3 is CASSVEQGGGYGYTF. DNA for the CDR3: TGTGCCAGCAGCGTAGAGCAGGGTGGAGGCTATGGCTACACCTTC. Using reference TRBV9 and TRBJ1-2 for the parts outside the CDR3, the full variable domain is DSGVTQTPKHLITATGQRVTLRCSPRSGDLSVYWYQQSLDQGLQFLIQYYNGEERAKGNILERFSAQQFPDLHSELNLSSLELGDSALYFCASSVEQGGGYGYTFGSGTRLTVV.

The chain employs TRBV29-1 and TRBJ1-1; tentative D call: TRBD1 (5 bases). V was cut by 4 bases and J by 7 bases, with 13 bases left in between. CDR3 length: 12 residues. Germline-derived CDR1 and CDR2 are SQVTM and ANQGSEA. CDR3 amino acids: CSVGPFGGEAFF. CDR3 nucleotide sequence: TGCAGCGTTGGACCCTTCGGGGGTGAAGCTTTCTTT.

This clone was seen only a few times. The V call is TRBV5-1, the J call TRBJ2-5; a weak D match, TRBD1 (6 bases). Germline V lookup: CDR1 SGHRS, CDR2 YFSETQ. The CDR3 loop spans 16 amino acids. Trimming cost V 0 bases and J 4 bases, with 16 bases left between them. The CDR3 loop reads CASSLGSSLQGETQYF. As DNA, the CDR3 is TGCGCCAGCAGCTTGGGTTCGTCTTTACAGGGAGAGACCCAGTACTTC.

The rearrangement links TRBV18 to TRBJ2-7, with D tentatively TRBD2 (5 bases). The CDR3 extends over 15 amino acids. Trimming shortened V by 2 bases and J by 3 bases, and 14 bases separated the two germline ends. Per the germline V gene, CDR1 is KGHSH and CDR2 is LQKENI. The chain's CDR3 is CASSPARAVGYEQYF. The CDR3 DNA sequence: TGTGCCAGCTCACCAGCCCGAGCGGTGGGCTACGAGCAGTACTTC.

J is TRBJ2-3 and V is TRBV7-2; D remains unclear. In germline, CDR1 is SGHTA, CDR2 FQGNSA. Trimming removed 3 bases at V and 1 base at J, with 8 bases between. There are 14 residues in the CDR3. The CDR3 spells CASSLVWGTDTQYF. The CDR3 DNA is TGTGCCAGCAGCTTGGTCTGGGGCACAGATACGCAGTATTTT.

The chain links TRBV9 to TRBJ2-1; 10 bases line up with TRBD2. CDR3 size: 16 residues. V lost 6 bases, J lost 5 bases, and 11 bases stayed unmatched. Germline assignment: CDR1 SGDLS and CDR2 YYNGEE. CDR3: CASTGEGAGGNNEQFF. The CDR3 DNA follows: TGTGCCAGCACCGGGGAAGGAGCGGGAGGGAACAATGAGCAGTTCTTC.

V is TRBV18 and J is TRBJ2-7; a possible D gene is TRBD1 (5 bases). The length of the CDR3 is 12 residues. The V end lost 3 bases, the J end lost 5 bases, and 8 bases lay between the germline ends. Germline CDR1 is KGHSH and CDR2 is LQKENI. This CDR3 reads CASSPRQNEQYF. DNA of the CDR3: TGTGCCAGCTCACCCCGACAGAACGAGCAGTACTTC.

The V and J genes are TRBV24-1 and TRBJ2-1; D not certain. Trimming took off 11 bases at V and 8 bases at J, with 18 bases between the two ends. Germline CDR1 is KGHDR and CDR2 is SFDVKD. CDR3 length equals 13 residues. Written as DNA, the CDR3 is TGTGCCATCGGGTCCTCCCCCCTCCATGAGCAGTTCTTC. Translation gives CAIGSSPLHEQFF.

CDR3 in amino acids: CASSTPTGGVDTQYF. The CDR3 nucleotides are TGTGCCAGTAGTACCCCGACAGGGGGTGTAGATACGCAGTATTTT. The rearrangement uses TRBV19 and TRBJ2-3, with TRBD1 identical over 9 bases. Looked up from germline, CDR1 is LNHDA and CDR2 is SQIVND (reference sequence). There are 15 residues in the CDR3. V gave up 4 bases and J gave up 5 bases; unmatched junction bases: 7.

The chain links TRBV20-1 to TRBJ1-5; D might be TRBD1 (5 bases). Deletions cut 3 bases from V and 10 bases from J, with 19 bases between. The CDR3 is 14 amino acids. The germline CDR1 and CDR2 sequences are DFQATT and SNEGSKA (reference sequence). The CDR3 region has the DNA TGCAGTGCTAGTCCCGGGAGACAGCGGGGTCCCCAGCATTTT. Its protein product is CSASPGRQRGPQHF.

The chain is built from TRBV30 and TRBJ2-1; possible D gene TRBD2, 6 bases. The V gene lost 6 bases and the J gene lost 3 bases, with 9 bases spanning the gap. This CDR3 is built from 12 residues. Per the germline V gene, CDR1 is GTSNPN and CDR2 is SVGIG (reference sequence). CDR3 sequence reads: CACGTGYNEQFF. The CDR3 DNA follows: TGTGCCTGTGGGACTGGCTACAATGAGCAGTTCTTC. Full variable domain (rest looked up from reference TRBV30 and TRBJ2-1): SQTIHQWPATLVQPVGSPLSLECTVEGTSNPNLYWYRQAAGRGLQLLFYSVGIGQISSEVPQNLSASRPQDRQFILSSKKLLLSDSGFYLCACGTGYNEQFFGPGTRLTVL.

V gene TRBV7-9 combines with J gene TRBJ2-7; TRBD1 is a possible D gene (7 bases). V lost 4 bases and J 2 bases, leaving 18 bases between the germline ends. This CDR3 has 16 amino acids. Per germline, CDR1 SEHNR and CDR2 FQNEAQ (reference sequence). As DNA, the CDR3 is TGTGCCAGCAGCTCTCCCAGGGGGGAATCGGCCTACGAGCAGTACTTC. Translation: CASSSPRGESAYEQYF.

In its sample, this clone was seen once. The chain uses TRBV12-3 or TRBV12-4 and TRBJ2-7, with D perhaps being TRBD1 or TRBD2 (6 bases each). CDR3 length equals 13 residues. The V and J ends lost 6 bases and 4 bases respectively, with 13 bases between them. CDR3 sequence reads: CASRPKGGYEQYF. The CDR3, as DNA: TGTGCCAGCAGACCTAAGGGGGGATACGAGCAGTACTTC.

This clone was seen more than once but under ten times. The chain joins TRBV6-1 to TRBJ1-6; no definite D call. CDR1 is MNHNS, CDR2 SASEGT, per germline. V lost 2 bases, J lost 14 bases, and 16 bases lay in between. The CDR3 is 14 residues long. The CDR3 is CASSERQVSLSLHF. The CDR3 nucleotides read TGTGCCAGCAGTGAAAGGCAGGTCTCCCTTTCCCTCCACTTT.

The V and J genes are TRBV2 and TRBJ1-2; 7 nucleotides agree with TRBD1. Trimming cost V 6 bases and J 8 bases; bases outside gene matches: 6. This CDR3 is 12 amino acids long. The germline CDR1 and CDR2 sequences are SNHLY and FYNNEI. The CDR3 coding sequence is TGTGCCAGCAGCGAGGGGGCGTACGGCTACACCTTC. Translating gives CASSEGAYGYTF. Full variable domain (outside the CDR3, taken from reference TRBV2 and TRBJ1-2): EPEVTQTPSHQVTQMGQEVILRCVPISNHLYFYWYRQILGQKVEFLVSFYNNEISEKSEIFDDQFSVERPDGSNFTLKIRSTKLEDSAMYFCASSEGAYGYTFGSGTRLTVV.

The chain recombines TRBV28 with TRBJ2-5; the D gene is possibly TRBD1 (5 bases). The CDR3 extends over 13 amino acids. V shed 5 bases and J shed 5 bases, with 12 bases lying between them. Germline-derived CDR1 and CDR2 are MDHEN and SYDVKM. CDR3 region: CASSPTGRETQYF. CDR3 nucleotide sequence: TGTGCCAGCAGTCCAACAGGAAGGGAGACCCAGTACTTC.

This chain uses TRBV9 with TRBJ2-5, with 13 bases identical to TRBD2. The V gene end was trimmed by 3 bases and the J gene end by 9 bases; junction bases not matched to a gene: 14. The CDR3 length is 17 residues. The germline V gene encodes CDR1 SGDLS and CDR2 YYNGEE. In DNA, the CDR3 is TGTGCCAGCAGCGCCGGGACTAGCGGGGCCACGTCCGGGGCCCAGTACTTC. Its translation: CASSAGTSGATSGAQYF.

The genes are TRBV9 and TRBJ1-1; 7 nucleotides match TRBD1. The germline V gene has CDR1 SGDLS and CDR2 YYNGEE. Trimming removed 0 bases from V and 3 bases from J; junction bases left unmatched: 11. The CDR3 contains 17 residues. In DNA, the CDR3 is TGTGCCAGCAGCGTAGGCCGGAGGACAGGCGGGGACACTGAAGCTTTCTTT. The encoded protein is CASSVGRRTGGDTEAFF.

This chain joins TRBV30 and TRBJ2-1, with D unresolved. V was shortened by 3 bases and J by 9 bases, with 24 bases between the two germline ends. The CDR3 extends over 16 amino acids. From germline, CDR1 is GTSNPN and CDR2 SVGIG (reference sequence). This CDR3 is CAWSDPPGGRFGEQFF. The CDR3 DNA is TGTGCCTGGAGCGACCCCCCTGGCGGTCGGTTCGGTGAGCAGTTCTTC.

The chain employs TRBV11-2 and TRBJ1-4; D is unclear. CDR1 and CDR2 from the germline V gene are SGHAT and FQNNGV. The germline V and J ends were trimmed by 0 bases and 4 bases, with 3 bases remaining between them. The CDR3 runs to 13 residues. CDR3 amino acids: CASSLDVNEKLFF. The DNA for the CDR3 is TGTGCCAGCAGCTTAGACGTTAATGAAAAACTGTTTTTT.

V gene TRBV19 combines with J gene TRBJ2-1, with D maybe TRBD2 (6 bases). CDR1 is LNHDA, CDR2 SQIVND, per germline (reference sequence). The germline V and J ends were trimmed by 3 bases and 4 bases, with 7 bases remaining between them. The CDR3 covers 13 residues. The CDR3 DNA reads as TGTGCCAGTAGTATTAGCGGTTACAATGAGCAGTTCTTC. This sequence encodes CASSISGYNEQFF.

This clone was detected once. The V gene is TRBV2, the J gene TRBJ1-1, with 7 bases matching TRBD1. V shed 4 bases, J shed 0 bases, and the junction held 5 bases outside the gene matches. Germline V gene data show CDR1 as SNHLY and CDR2 as FYNNEI. This CDR3 has 15 amino acids. DNA for the CDR3: TGTGCCAGCAGTGGTTCAGGGGGTTTGAACACTGAAGCTTTCTTT. This gives the protein CASSGSGGLNTEAFF.

V gene TRBV2 combines with J gene TRBJ1-4; D unclear. Looked up from germline, CDR1 is SNHLY and CDR2 is FYNNEI. The CDR3 consists of 14 residues. V gave up 5 bases and J gave up 0 bases, with 7 bases separating them. The CDR3 DNA reads TGTGCCAGCAGTTCTATGGCAACTAATGAAAAACTGTTTTTT. The encoded protein is CASSSMATNEKLFF.

In this sample, this clone turned up once. CDR3 sequence reads: CASSFYRDRPSYEQYF. In nucleotides, the CDR3 is TGTGCCAGCAGCTTTTACCGGGACAGGCCTTCCTACGAGCAGTACTTC. This chain connects TRBV5-5 to TRBJ2-7; 8 nucleotides line up with TRBD1. This CDR3 is built from 16 residues. Germline V gene data show CDR1 as SGHKS and CDR2 as YYEKEE (reference sequence). Losses at the gene ends were 2 bases for V and 1 base for J; bases not matched to a gene: 8.